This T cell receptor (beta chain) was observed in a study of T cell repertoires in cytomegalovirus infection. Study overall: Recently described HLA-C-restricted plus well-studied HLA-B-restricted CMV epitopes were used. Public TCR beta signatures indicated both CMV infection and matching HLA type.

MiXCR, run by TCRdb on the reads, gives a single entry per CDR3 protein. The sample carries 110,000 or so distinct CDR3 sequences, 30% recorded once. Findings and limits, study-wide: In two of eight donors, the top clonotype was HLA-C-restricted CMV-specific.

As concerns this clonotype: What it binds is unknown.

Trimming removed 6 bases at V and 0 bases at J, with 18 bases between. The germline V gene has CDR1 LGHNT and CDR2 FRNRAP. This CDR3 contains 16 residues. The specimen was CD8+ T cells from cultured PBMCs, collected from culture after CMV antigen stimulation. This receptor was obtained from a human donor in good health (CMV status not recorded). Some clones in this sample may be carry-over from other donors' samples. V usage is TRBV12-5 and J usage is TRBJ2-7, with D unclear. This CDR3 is CASGPVGQTGSYEQYF. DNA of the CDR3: TGTGCTAGTGGCCCGGTAGGGCAGACCGGCTCCTACGAGCAGTACTTC.